The 29 T cell receptor beta chains listed next were all sequenced from one sample in a study of shared clonotypes between healthy human individuals (dated by TCRdb to about 2020). To prepare the library, the immunoSEQ multiplex PCR assay was applied. The clones in this table, taken by TCRdb from immuneACCESS, are in-frame only. Not every clone is retained; where verified, under half of the shortfall comes from an unresolved V gene, and the cause of the rest is unknown. In this sample the table shows over a million clones, about 70% of which occur a single time. The ten largest clonotypes hold approximately 1.5% of the sample. The sequenced sample was memory CD4+ T cells sorted from blood. The cell subset or site tag for this specimen amounts to: CD45RA-negative fraction. The receptors stem from a man aged 18-30 years in good health.

This clone was found once. This chain joins TRBV6-1 and TRBJ2-5; D is ambiguous. Germline V gene data show CDR1 as MNHNS and CDR2 as SASEGT. V lost 3 bases and J 3 bases, leaving 8 bases between the germline ends. CDR3 length equals 13 residues. Here the CDR3 DNA reads TGTGCCAGCAGTGAGGGATACAAAGAGACCCAGTACTTC. Protein product: CASSEGYKETQYF.

This sequence joins TRBV30 and TRBJ2-3; no definite D call. Trimming took 2 bases from V and 3 from J, leaving 12 bases between them. The CDR3 is made up of 14 amino acids. CDR1 and CDR2 (germline): GTSNPN, SVGIG (reference sequence). The CDR3 nucleotides are TGTGCCTGGAGTCTGGGGATAGGTACAGATACGCAGTATTTT. Translation: CAWSLGIGTDTQYF.

The V and J genes are TRBV5-1 and TRBJ2-1; 10 bases align to TRBD1. With V trimmed by 4 bases and J by 6 bases, 7 bases remained unmatched. This CDR3 has 15 residues. The germline V gene encodes CDR1 SGHRS and CDR2 YFSETQ. CDR3 nucleotide sequence: TGCGCCAGCAGCCCGGGACAGGGGAACCCCAATGAGCAGTTCTTC. As protein: CASSPGQGNPNEQFF.

The CDR3 region is CASSYSGFTNEKLFF. The CDR3 DNA is TGTGCCAGCAGTTATAGTGGGTTCACTAATGAAAAACTGTTTTTT. J is TRBJ1-4 and V is TRBV27; unclear D gene. The CDR3 has 15 amino acids. Per the germline V gene, CDR1 is MNHEY and CDR2 is SMNVEV (reference sequence). V shed 4 bases and J shed 2 bases, with 11 bases lying between them.

This chain links TRBV6-6 with TRBJ1-2; 10 bases map to TRBD1. Trimming cost V 5 bases and J 8 bases; bases outside gene matches: 11. The CDR3 covers 15 residues. Germline-derived CDR1 and CDR2 are MNHNY and SVGAGI (reference sequence). The CDR3: CASSTLGQGGGGYTF. The CDR3 DNA reads TGTGCCAGCAGTACTCTCGGACAGGGGGGCGGAGGCTACACCTTC.

This clone has only one observation. V is TRBV18 and J is TRBJ2-5; 7 nucleotides align to TRBD1. The V and J ends lost 1 base and 3 bases, in that order; junction bases with no gene match: 2. Germline values: CDR1 KGHSH, CDR2 LQKENI. The CDR3 consists of 14 residues. The CDR3 nucleotides read TGTGCCAGCTCACCACTTGGGACAGAAGAGACCCAGTACTTC. It translates to CASSPLGTEETQYF. Full variable domain (rest looked up from reference TRBV18 and TRBJ2-5): NAGVMQNPRHLVRRRGQEARLRCSPMKGHSHVYWYRQLPEEGLKFMVYLQKENIIDESGMPKERFSAEFPKEGPSILRIQQVVRGDSAAYFCASSPLGTEETQYFGPGTRLLVL.

This clone came up a few times. The rearrangement uses TRBV11-3 and TRBJ2-7, with 9 bases matching TRBD1. The CDR3 sequence is 15 residues long. Germline CDR1 and CDR2: SGHNT and YENEEA. The V gene end was trimmed by 4 bases and the J gene end by 9 bases; junction bases not matched to a gene: 13. The CDR3, as DNA: TGTGCCAGCAGCTATGGACAGGGGTCTTCTACGCCGCAGTACTTC. This encodes CASSYGQGSSTPQYF.

The chain employs TRBV10-2 and TRBJ2-5; D is unclear. The V end lost 5 bases, the J end lost 4 bases, and 5 bases lay between the germline ends. This CDR3 is built from 11 residues. Germline V CDR1 and CDR2: WSHSY, SAAADI. CDR3 sequence reads: CASSTLETQYF. The CDR3 DNA reads TGCGCCAGCAGTACTCTAGAGACCCAGTACTTC.

V is TRBV5-1 and J is TRBJ2-7, with 8 bases that match TRBD1. Trimming cost V 7 bases and J 0 bases; bases outside gene matches: 18. The germline gives CDR1 SGHRS, CDR2 YFSETQ. The CDR3 consists of 18 residues. CDR3 protein: CASGGQGTGRSSSYEQYF. The CDR3 region has the DNA TGCGCCAGCGGAGGACAGGGAACGGGCCGATCGAGCTCCTACGAGCAGTACTTC.

This chain uses TRBV9 with TRBJ2-1, with D perhaps TRBD1 (5 bases). Per the germline V gene, CDR1 is SGDLS and CDR2 is YYNGEE. V shed 0 bases and J shed 7 bases, with 20 bases lying between them. The CDR3 has 17 amino acids. Written as DNA, the CDR3 is TGTGCCAGCAGCGTAGGGGGATCAGGGAAGGCAGGGAATGAGCAGTTCTTC. Encoded protein: CASSVGGSGKAGNEQFF.

The sample holds a few counts of this clone. This chain links TRBV18 with TRBJ2-5; TRBD2 agrees at 8 bases. The J call may not be correct, given that the DNA end is closer to TRBJ2-7. The CDR3 consists of 13 residues. Germline V gene lookup returns CDR1 KGHSH and CDR2 LQKENI. CDR3 coding DNA: TGTGCCAGCTCGCGGGACGGGAGGGCCGAGCAGTACTTC. Translation gives CASSRDGRAEQYF.

V is TRBV27 and J is TRBJ1-2; D possibly corresponds to TRBD1 (5 bases). CDR1 and CDR2 from the germline V gene are MNHEY and SMNVEV (reference sequence). V was clipped by 4 bases and J by 3 bases, with 15 bases between them. The CDR3 is 15 amino acids. The CDR3 here is CASSSFSGLDYGYTF. CDR3 coding DNA: TGTGCCAGCAGTTCTTTTTCAGGGCTCGACTATGGCTACACCTTC.

The chain joins TRBV14 to TRBJ1-4; D gene ambiguous. This CDR3 spans 14 amino acids. V was trimmed by 1 base and J by 8 bases, leaving 11 bases between them. Germline V gene lookup returns CDR1 SGHDN and CDR2 FVKESK. CDR3 sequence (DNA): TGTGCCAGCAGCCAAGGGCCCGTAGGAGAAAAACTGTTTTTT. Protein product: CASSQGPVGEKLFF.

The V and J genes are TRBV19 and TRBJ2-6, with TRBD1 as a possible D gene (5 bases). The CDR3 is 15 amino acids. Trimming stripped 6 bases from V and 4 bases from J, with 13 bases between. Germline CDR1 reads LNHDA; CDR2 reads SQIVND (reference sequence). CDR3 residues: CASRPQGAGANVLTF. The CDR3 DNA reads TGTGCCAGTAGGCCCCAGGGCGCGGGGGCCAACGTCCTGACTTTC.

This clone was seen ten or more times. The chain recombines TRBV10-1 with TRBJ2-1; unclear D gene. The V end was cut by 0 bases, the J end by 9 bases, with 12 bases between. CDR3 length: 14 residues. The germline V gene encodes CDR1 WNHNN and CDR2 SYGVQD (reference sequence). The DNA of the CDR3 is TGCGCCAGCAGTGAGTCTAGAGCTCCGGGTGAGCAGTTCTTC. It codes for CASSESRAPGEQFF.

V and J are TRBV5-1 and TRBJ2-5; 8 nucleotides agree with TRBD1. The DNA end is a closer match to TRBJ2-7, so the J assignment may be wrong. Germline V gives CDR1 SGHRS, CDR2 YFSETQ. The CDR3 consists of 13 residues. The CDR3 protein is CASSRTGYYEQYF. Here the CDR3 DNA reads TGCGCCAGCAGCCGGACAGGGTACTACGAGCAGTACTTC.

The V call is TRBV11-3, the J call TRBJ2-7, with D possibly TRBD2 on 5 matching bases. CDR1 and CDR2 (germline): SGHNT, YENEEA. CDR3 length equals 15 residues. Trimming took 1 base from V and 3 from J, leaving 13 bases between them. The CDR3 reads CASSLGLPGVYEQYF. The CDR3 DNA follows: TGTGCCAGCAGCTTAGGACTACCCGGGGTCTACGAGCAGTACTTC. Together with reference TRBV11-3 and TRBJ2-7, the CDR3 gives the full variable domain: EAGVVQSPRYKIIEKKQPVAFWCNPISGHNTLYWYLQNLGQGPELLIRYENEEAVDDSQLPKDRFSAERLKGVDSTLKIQPAELGDSAVYLCASSLGLPGVYEQYFGPGTRLTVT.

This clone was detected only once. The chain combines TRBV2 with TRBJ2-1, with a tentative D call TRBD1 (5 bases). Germline V lookup: CDR1 SNHLY, CDR2 FYNNEI. V was clipped by 5 bases and J by 12 bases, with 14 bases between them. The CDR3 extends over 12 amino acids. CDR3 nucleotide sequence: TGTGCCAGCAGTATAGGGGTCGGTGGGCAGTTCTTC. Encoded protein: CASSIGVGGQFF.

The chain joins TRBV6-5 to TRBJ1-1; maybe TRBD1 (6 bases). The germline V gene has CDR1 MNHEY and CDR2 SVGAGI. This CDR3 is 13 amino acids long. The V gene lost 9 bases and the J gene lost 1 base, with 12 bases spanning the gap. Written as DNA, the CDR3 is TGTGCCAGTCATTTACAGGGGAACACTGAAGCTTTCTTT. Protein product: CASHLQGNTEAFF.

This clone was observed a few times. The chain uses TRBV7-8 and TRBJ1-2; D may be TRBD1 (5 bases). Germline V lookup: CDR1 SGHVS, CDR2 FQNEAQ. The V and J ends lost 3 bases and 8 bases respectively, with 10 bases between them. This CDR3 is built from 12 residues. The CDR3 reads CASSFQGRGYTF. The CDR3 DNA is TGTGCCAGCAGCTTTCAGGGACGCGGCTACACCTTC.

About this clone: Additional DNA sequences in this sample encode the identical CDR3. This chain connects TRBV5-1 to TRBJ1-2; 10 bases are shared with TRBD1. The V segment lost 4 bases and the J segment 8 bases; nucleotides outside the gene matches: 5. The length of the CDR3 is 13 residues. Looked up from germline, CDR1 is SGHRS and CDR2 is YFSETQ. The chain's CDR3 is CASSRGQGEGYTF. For the CDR3, the DNA is TGCGCCAGCAGCCGCGGACAGGGGGAAGGCTACACCTTC.

This clone turned up a few times. This rearrangement joins TRBV5-1 to TRBJ1-3; the D gene is possibly TRBD1 (5 bases). V lost 10 bases and J lost 0, with 17 bases in between. CDR1 and CDR2 from the germline V gene are SGHRS and YFSETQ. This CDR3 is built from 15 residues. As DNA, the CDR3 is TGCGCCTCCGAGGAAGGGACCTTCTCTGGAAACACCATATATTTT. Protein: CASEEGTFSGNTIYF.

This sequence joins TRBV10-3 and TRBJ2-3; D not certain. This CDR3 is 13 amino acids long. Germline V CDR1 and CDR2: ENHRY, SYGVKD. The germline V and J ends were trimmed by 3 bases and 5 bases, with 9 bases remaining between them. The CDR3 nucleotides read TGTGCCATCAGTGAATTTCGTTTAGATACGCAGTATTTT. Translating gives CAISEFRLDTQYF.

This chain links TRBV30 with TRBJ2-5, with TRBD1 identical over 7 bases. The length of the CDR3 is 12 residues. The ends lost 5 bases at V and 5 bases at J; junction bases unmatched: 5. The V gene's germline CDR1 is GTSNPN and CDR2 SVGIG (reference sequence). The CDR3 DNA sequence: TGTGCCTGGGACACAGGGGCGGAGACCCAGTACTTC. Amino acid sequence: CAWDTGAETQYF.

The V gene is TRBV1, the J gene TRBJ2-1; the D call in the table, TRBD1, was not verified against the DNA. TRBV1 is classified as a pseudogene. The CDR3 sequence is 16 residues long. As DNA, the CDR3 is TGCACCAGCAGCCAGAGCCCGGGACACGGGGACAATGAGCAGTTCTTC. Translated: CTSSQSPGHGDNEQFF.

The rearrangement joins TRBV29-1 to TRBJ1-2; D is unresolved. This CDR3 is built from 12 residues. Germline V CDR1 and CDR2: SQVTM, ANQGSEA. V was shortened by 0 bases and J by 10 bases, with 12 bases between the two germline ends. CDR3 bases: TGCAGCGTTGAAGATTCTATCGGGCCCTACACCTTC. Protein product: CSVEDSIGPYTF.

Concerning this clone: A clone one base away is much larger, so this may be a read error. The gene calls are TRBV6-4 and TRBJ2-5; D is unclear. The J call may be mistaken, given a closer DNA end match to TRBJ2-7. CDR3 length equals 15 residues. Per germline, CDR1 MRHNA and CDR2 SNTAGT. CDR3: CASSEGVPSFYEQYF. CDR3 nucleotides: TGTGCCAGCAGTGAGGGCGTACCGAGCTTCTACGAGCAGTACTTC.

J is TRBJ2-1 and V is TRBV7-8; D unresolved. The germline V gene encodes CDR1 SGHVS and CDR2 FQNEAQ. V was pared by 7 bases and J by 0 bases, with 10 bases between. CDR3 length: 14 residues. CDR3 sequence: CASKSGNSYNEQFF. The CDR3 region has the DNA TGTGCCAGCAAGTCTGGGAACTCCTACAATGAGCAGTTCTTC.

J is TRBJ1-4 and V is TRBV2; D remains unclear. The CDR3 contains 14 residues. Looked up from germline, CDR1 is SNHLY and CDR2 is FYNNEI. Trimming took off 5 bases at V and 5 bases at J, with 12 bases between the two ends. The CDR3 here is CASSKGALNEKLFF. In DNA, the CDR3 is TGTGCCAGCAGTAAAGGAGCATTAAATGAAAAACTGTTTTTT.